The 28 T cell receptor beta chains presented below share a single source sample, sequenced in a study of T cell repertoires in cytomegalovirus infection (dated 2019 in TCRdb). Their cognate antigens are unknown. The instrument was an Illumina HiSeq 1500. Using fastp at Q25 and MiXCR, TCRdb reprocessed the public reads and kept productive beta chains. Every CDR3 protein is listed once, alongside the most common genes and DNA of its rows. A total of a few hundred thousand distinct CDR3 sequences appear in this sample, approximately 35% of them only once. The top ten clones comprise approximately 13% of the sample. The treatment or condition label, as the study defines it: in vitro stimulation with specific CMV peptide epitopes to enrich CMV-specific T cells. Specimen: cultured PBMCs, collected from culture after CMV antigen stimulation. Receptor source: a human donor in good health (CMV status not recorded). Some clones in this sample may be carry-over from other donors' samples.

Ten or more counts support this clonotype. The rearrangement uses TRBV28 and TRBJ2-1, with 7 nucleotides matching TRBD1. The V segment lost 2 bases and the J segment 0 bases; nucleotides outside the gene matches: 4. The germline V gene encodes CDR1 MDHEN and CDR2 SYDVKM. The CDR3 spans 16 residues. This CDR3 is CASSLPGTVSYNEQFF. The CDR3, as DNA: TGTGCCAGCAGTTTACCCGGGACAGTCTCCTACAATGAGCAGTTCTTC.

This chain connects TRBV19 to TRBJ2-1; TRBD2 agrees at 14 bases. V was clipped by 9 bases and J by 8 bases; unmatched bases: 12. Germline lookup yields CDR1 LNHDA and CDR2 SQIVND (reference sequence). This CDR3 comprises 16 residues. In DNA form, the CDR3 reads TGTGCCAGCACCAGGGACGGGACTAGCGGGAGTTATGAGCAGTTCTTC. Residues: CASTRDGTSGSYEQFF.

This chain uses TRBV19 with TRBJ1-1, with unresolved D. The CDR3 spans 14 residues. Germline V gene sequence: CDR1 LNHDA, CDR2 SQIVND (reference sequence). Trimming shortened V by 1 base and J by 2 bases, and 8 bases separated the two germline ends. The CDR3 here is CASSIVGLNTEAFF. DNA of the CDR3: TGTGCCAGTAGTATAGTGGGGTTAAACACTGAAGCTTTCTTT.

This clonotype was seen many times. V and J are TRBV7-9 and TRBJ1-2; maybe TRBD1 (6 bases). The germline V gene encodes CDR1 SEHNR and CDR2 FQNEAQ (reference sequence). The CDR3 consists of 15 residues. The ends were cut back, 1 base at V and 8 bases at J, with 17 bases in the middle. CDR3 coding DNA: TGTGCCAGCAGCTTAGGTAGCACAGGGACATACGGCTACACCTTC. Translating it yields CASSLGSTGTYGYTF.

The chain joins TRBV10-3 to TRBJ2-7, with 10 bases lining up with TRBD2. This CDR3 has 19 residues. The V gene end was trimmed by 0 bases and the J gene end by 5 bases; junction bases not matched to a gene: 16. CDR1 is ENHRY and CDR2 is SYGVKD in the germline V gene. This chain's CDR3 is CAISESLVSLAGVDNEQYF. Here the CDR3 DNA reads TGTGCCATCAGTGAGTCCTTGGTAAGCCTAGCGGGAGTAGACAACGAGCAGTACTTC.

The chain joins TRBV4-2 to TRBJ2-5, with D perhaps matching TRBD1 (6 bases). Germline V gene lookup returns CDR1 LGHNA and CDR2 YNFKEQ. Trimming cost V 0 bases and J 5 bases, with 10 bases left between them. This CDR3 contains 14 residues. In nucleotides, the CDR3 is TGTGCCAGCAGCCAAGATACAGGGCTGGAGACCCAGTACTTC. Translating gives CASSQDTGLETQYF.

The CDR3: CASSLQGADYEQYF. CDR3 DNA: TGTGCCAGCAGCTTACAGGGGGCCGACTACGAGCAGTACTTC. The V gene is TRBV5-4, the J gene TRBJ2-7; 9 bases are a match to TRBD1. The CDR3 extends over 14 amino acids. The germline V gene has CDR1 SGHNT and CDR2 YYREEE (reference sequence). V lost 2 bases and J lost 3; bases outside the gene matches: 3.

This clonotype came up a few times. J is TRBJ2-5 and V is TRBV14, with a weak D call TRBD2 (6 bases). The CDR3 contains 15 residues. Germline V lookup: CDR1 SGHDN, CDR2 FVKESK. V lost 0 bases and J lost 5, with 13 bases in between. CDR3 sequence: CASSQDNRRGETQYF. The CDR3 region has the DNA TGTGCCAGCAGCCAAGATAACAGACGGGGGGAGACCCAGTACTTC.

The chain has TRBV4-3 and TRBJ1-3; the D is unclear. Germline values: CDR1 LGHNA, CDR2 YSLEER. Trimming cost V 0 bases and J 0 bases, with 9 bases left between them. This CDR3 spans 16 amino acids. The CDR3 DNA follows: TGCGCCAGCAGCCAAGAAGATCGGTTCTCTGGAAACACCATATATTTT. Translating it yields CASSQEDRFSGNTIYF.

This clonotype came up a few times. V usage is TRBV24-1 and J usage is TRBJ2-1; D possibly corresponds to TRBD2 (6 bases). This CDR3 contains 14 residues. The germline CDR1 and CDR2 sequences are KGHDR and SFDVKD. V gave up 10 bases and J gave up 0 bases, with 12 bases separating them. The DNA of the CDR3 is TGTGCCACGGCCGCGGGGAACTCCTACAATGAGCAGTTCTTC. Its translation is CATAAGNSYNEQFF.

CDR3 nucleotide sequence: TGTGCCACCAGTGACACGACAGGGAACACTGAAGCTTTCTTT. As protein: CATSDTTGNTEAFF. The gene calls are TRBV24-1 and TRBJ1-1, with D possibly TRBD1 on 6 matching bases. V was clipped by 4 bases and J by 1 base, with 9 bases between them. The CDR3 totals 14 residues. Germline V gives CDR1 KGHDR, CDR2 SFDVKD.

CDR3 in DNA: TGTGCCAGCAGTTACGAGACTAGCGGAAAGACAGATACGCAGTATTTT. Its protein is CASSYETSGKTDTQYF. The rearrangement links TRBV6-2 or TRBV6-3 to TRBJ2-3, with 9 bases matching TRBD2. The CDR3 sequence is 16 residues long. Per germline, CDR1 MNHEY and CDR2 SVGEGT. Trimming removed 2 bases from V and 3 bases from J; junction bases left unmatched: 6.

The table lists this clonotype with a few counts. V is TRBV4-1 and J is TRBJ1-4, with unresolved D. Trimming took off 0 bases at V and 4 bases at J, with 21 bases between the two ends. CDR3 length: 19 residues. Germline lookup yields CDR1 MGHRA and CDR2 YSYEKL. CDR3 nucleotide sequence: TGCGCCAGCAGCCAAGAGTTAATAAGGGAGAGTGCCAATAATGAAAAACTGTTTTTT. Amino acid sequence: CASSQELIRESANNEKLFF.

The V call is TRBV6-5, the J call TRBJ2-3, with 10 bases that match TRBD2. V lost 5 bases, J lost 14 bases, and 19 bases stayed unmatched. The germline V gene has CDR1 MNHEY and CDR2 SVGAGI. This CDR3 spans 16 amino acids. In nucleotides, the CDR3 is TGTGCCAGCAGTATCCTAGCGGGAGTACGCCATCCTATAACGTATTTT. It translates to CASSILAGVRHPITYF.

The rearrangement links TRBV24-1 to TRBJ1-2; tentatively, D is TRBD1 (6 bases). The CDR3 runs to 14 residues. CDR1 is KGHDR and CDR2 is SFDVKD in the germline V gene. The V gene lost 3 bases and the J gene lost 4 bases, with 11 bases spanning the gap. This CDR3 is CATSDARDTYGYTF. In nucleotides, the CDR3 is TGTGCCACCAGTGATGCACGGGACACCTATGGCTACACCTTC.

The V gene is TRBV20-1, the J gene TRBJ2-4; 10 bases match TRBD2. J lost 8 bases, V lost 5 bases, and 12 bases had no gene match. CDR3 size: 15 residues. Germline CDR1 reads DFQATT; CDR2 reads SNEGSKA (reference sequence). CDR3 region: CSAPNQLAGSDIQYF. In nucleotides, the CDR3 is TGCAGTGCTCCGAACCAACTAGCGGGATCGGACATTCAGTACTTC.

This clonotype was seen a few times. The J gene is TRBJ1-3, the V gene TRBV11-2; D unresolved. The CDR3 is 18 residues long. Trimming took 2 bases from V and 0 from J, leaving 17 bases between them. Per germline, CDR1 SGHAT and CDR2 FQNNGV. CDR3 DNA: TGTGCCAGCAGCTTAAACCGGGCGGGAATCGGCTCTGGAAACACCATATATTTT. Translation gives CASSLNRAGIGSGNTIYF. Drawing the rest from reference TRBV11-2 and TRBJ1-3, the complete variable domain is EAGVAQSPRYKIIEKRQSVAFWCNPISGHATLYWYQQILGQGPKLLIQFQNNGVVDDSQLPKDRFSAERLKGVDSTLKIQPAKLEDSAVYLCASSLNRAGIGSGNTIYFGEGSWLTVV.

J is TRBJ2-4 and V is TRBV10-1; D might be TRBD1 (5 bases). This CDR3 is 14 amino acids long. The V gene's germline CDR1 is WNHNN and CDR2 SYGVQD (reference sequence). Trimming left V 3 bases short and J 9 bases short, with 15 bases between. The CDR3, as DNA: TGCGCCAGCAGTGATGGGGCCTCTTCGAGCATTCAGTACTTC. It specifies CASSDGASSSIQYF.

This clonotype was detected a few times. This rearrangement joins TRBV12-3 or TRBV12-4 to TRBJ1-6; possibly TRBD1 for D (5 bases). V lost 6 bases and J lost 7, with 13 bases in between. The CDR3 is 14 amino acids. The CDR3 DNA follows: TGTGCCAGCAGGCTTTCCGGGACCAATTCACCCCTCCACTTT. The encoded protein is CASRLSGTNSPLHF.

The table lists this clonotype with a few counts. The V and J genes are TRBV6-2 or TRBV6-3 and TRBJ2-2, with 9 bases fitting TRBD1. CDR3 length: 16 residues. The V segment lost 6 bases and the J segment 4 bases; nucleotides outside the gene matches: 9. Germline values: CDR1 MNHEY, CDR2 SVGEGT. CDR3 loop: CASRGGTGRSTGELFF. The CDR3 DNA is TGTGCCAGCAGAGGGGGGACAGGGAGGAGCACCGGGGAGCTGTTTTTT.

The rearrangement links TRBV6-2 or TRBV6-3 to TRBJ1-5; 9 nucleotides line up with TRBD1. Trimming cost V 6 bases and J 4 bases; bases outside gene matches: 7. This CDR3 region has 15 residues. The germline V gene encodes CDR1 MNHEY and CDR2 SVGEGT. The CDR3 is CASRLGQGRNQPQHF. CDR3 nucleotide sequence: TGTGCCAGCAGACTTGGACAGGGGCGAAATCAGCCCCAGCATTTT.

This clonotype was observed at least ten times. This chain uses TRBV28 with TRBJ2-2, with D possibly matching TRBD2 (6 bases). In germline, CDR1 is MDHEN, CDR2 SYDVKM. The CDR3 totals 15 residues. Deletions cut 8 bases from V and 1 base from J, with 14 bases between. DNA for the CDR3: TGTGCCAGCGAACCCCCTAGCGTGAACACCGGGGAGCTGTTTTTT. Encoded protein: CASEPPSVNTGELFF.

V is TRBV28 and J is TRBJ1-6, with a weak D call TRBD1 (5 bases). The CDR3 is made up of 16 amino acids. V gave up 8 bases and J gave up 0 bases, with 14 bases separating them. Germline loops: CDR1 MDHEN, CDR2 SYDVKM. DNA for the CDR3: TGTGCCAGCGGGTGGCGGGGGAGCTCCTATAATTCACCCCTCCACTTT. Residues: CASGWRGSSYNSPLHF.

This clonotype was seen only a few times. The chain has TRBV7-8 and TRBJ2-7; D possibly matches TRBD1 or TRBD2 (6 bases each). Germline values: CDR1 SGHVS, CDR2 FQNEAQ. The CDR3 covers 18 residues. Trimming shortened V by 7 bases and J by 3 bases, and 28 bases separated the two germline ends. The CDR3 region has the DNA TGTGCCAGCACCAGAAAGGGGGTGGGGGAGGCCTCCAGCTACGAGCAGTACTTC. This sequence encodes CASTRKGVGEASSYEQYF. The whole variable domain, remainder taken from reference TRBV7-8 and TRBJ2-7, is GAGVSQSPRYKVAKRGQDVALRCDPISGHVSLFWYQQALGQGPEFLTYFQNEAQLDKSGLPSDRFFAERPEGSVSTLKIQRTQQEDSAVYLCASTRKGVGEASSYEQYFGPGTRLTVT.

The CDR3 coding sequence is TGCAGTGCTACGCTAGAGATTATAACAGATACGCAGTATTTT. Its translation is CSATLEIITDTQYF. V usage is TRBV20-1 and J usage is TRBJ2-3; D call uncertain. The CDR3 is 14 amino acids. CDR1 is DFQATT, CDR2 SNEGSKA, per germline (reference sequence). V was cut by 4 bases and J by 3 bases, with 14 bases left in between.

This clonotype was counted a few times. The V call is TRBV27, the J call TRBJ2-1; tentatively, D is TRBD1 (5 bases). The CDR3 length is 15 residues. CDR1 and CDR2 (germline): MNHEY, SMNVEV (reference sequence). The V end was cut by 4 bases, the J end by 2 bases, with 12 bases between. The CDR3 bases are TGTGCCAGCAGTTCGCTACAGGTCCCCTACAATGAGCAGTTCTTC. Translating it yields CASSSLQVPYNEQFF.

The V gene is TRBV11-1, the J gene TRBJ2-3; TRBD2 aligns across 11 bases. The CDR3 totals 17 residues. CDR1 and CDR2 from the germline V gene are SGHAT and FQDESV (reference sequence). V lost 1 base and J lost 2; bases outside the gene matches: 5. The CDR3 sequence is CASSLGALAGATDTQYF. The CDR3 DNA reads as TGTGCCAGCAGCTTAGGCGCACTAGCGGGGGCCACAGATACGCAGTATTTT.

This chain connects TRBV7-2 to TRBJ2-1; D is uncertain. The germline V and J ends were trimmed by 5 bases and 3 bases, with 11 bases remaining between them. CDR1 and CDR2 from the germline V gene are SGHTA and FQGNSA. The CDR3 runs to 14 residues. This chain's CDR3 is CASSPGRNYNEQFF. CDR3 bases: TGTGCCAGCAGCCCTGGACGGAACTACAATGAGCAGTTCTTC.